These 14 T cell receptor beta chains were all obtained from the same sample, sequenced in a study of a mutant IDH1 vaccine in newly diagnosed glioma. TCRdb's copy holds only in-frame clones and misses some; the assay was immunoSEQ multiplex PCR. The profile covers tens of thousands of clones, with about 90% appearing a single time and around 21% taken by the ten largest. No antigen is known for these receptors. Documented time point: week 11, during vaccination. In the vaccine, a single dose held 300 ug of the mutant IDH1 20-mer peptide, along with topical imiquimod. Here the sequenced sample was PBMCs, taken from a glioma patient whose treatment included an IDH1 peptide vaccine. The receptor source for this set is a man younger than 30 with glioma.

The chain links TRBV6-1 to TRBJ1-1; D is uncertain. Trimming cost V 1 base and J 1 base, with 10 bases left between them. This CDR3 has 15 amino acids. Germline assignment: CDR1 MNHNS and CDR2 SASEGT. This chain's CDR3 is CASSEGMGGNTEAFF. CDR3 sequence (DNA): TGTGCCAGCAGTGAAGGTATGGGAGGGAACACTGAAGCTTTCTTT.

The rearrangement uses TRBV15 and TRBJ2-2; perhaps TRBD2 as D (5 bases). The germline V and J ends were trimmed by 1 base and 1 base, with 16 bases remaining between them. The CDR3 consists of 18 residues. CDR1 is LNHNV, CDR2 YYDKDF, per germline (reference sequence). CDR3 nucleotides: TGTGCCACCAGCAGAGTTCCCTTGGAGGACTGGAACACCGGGGAGCTGTTTTTT. It encodes CATSRVPLEDWNTGELFF.

The genes are TRBV5-4 and TRBJ2-6, with 7 positions matching TRBD2. The V segment lost 0 bases and the J segment 0 bases; nucleotides outside the gene matches: 6. The length of the CDR3 is 18 residues. The germline V gene encodes CDR1 SGHNT and CDR2 YYREEE (reference sequence). The chain's CDR3 is CASSLAGEGSSGANVLTF. The CDR3, as DNA: TGTGCCAGCAGCTTGGCCGGGGAGGGCAGCTCTGGGGCCAACGTCCTGACTTTC.

The gene calls are TRBV5-1 and TRBJ2-2; the D call may be TRBD1 or TRBD2 (5 bases each). V lost 3 bases, J lost 5 bases, and 11 bases lay in between. The CDR3 consists of 14 residues. CDR1 and CDR2 from the germline V gene are SGHRS and YFSETQ. CDR3 nucleotide sequence: TGCGCCAGCAGCTCGGGACGGGATACCGGGGAGCTGTTTTTT. Translation gives CASSSGRDTGELFF. The full variable domain, completed using reference TRBV5-1 and TRBJ2-2, is KAGVTQTPRYLIKTRGQQVTLSCSPISGHRSVSWYQQTPGQGLQFLFEYFSETQRNKGNFPGRFSGRQFSNSRSEMNVSTLELGDSALYLCASSSGRDTGELFFGEGSRLTVL.

V gene TRBV5-1 combines with J gene TRBJ1-5, with D perhaps TRBD1 (6 bases). This CDR3 contains 14 residues. The V end was cut by 0 bases, the J end by 5 bases, with 9 bases between. CDR1 and CDR2 from the germline V gene are SGHRS and YFSETQ. The CDR3 loop is CASSLEGGHQPQHF. Written as DNA, the CDR3 is TGCGCCAGCAGCTTGGAAGGGGGTCATCAGCCCCAGCATTTT. The full variable domain, with the rest looked up from reference TRBV5-1 and TRBJ1-5, is KAGVTQTPRYLIKTRGQQVTLSCSPISGHRSVSWYQQTPGQGLQFLFEYFSETQRNKGNFPGRFSGRQFSNSRSEMNVSTLELGDSALYLCASSLEGGHQPQHFGDGTRLSIL.

This clone was detected only once. CDR3 sequence: CAWSVSPNTEAFF. Written as DNA, the CDR3 is TGTGCCTGGAGTGTATCGCCGAACACTGAAGCTTTCTTT. The chain joins TRBV30 to TRBJ1-1; no clear D. V lost 0 bases, J lost 1 base, and 6 bases lay in between. CDR3 length equals 13 residues. Germline loops: CDR1 GTSNPN, CDR2 SVGIG (reference sequence).

The chain has TRBV4-3 and TRBJ2-1; D is perhaps TRBD2 (6 bases). Trimming left V 0 bases short and J 2 bases short, with 14 bases between. CDR1 and CDR2 from the germline V gene are LGHNA and YSLEER. This CDR3 is 17 amino acids long. For the CDR3, the DNA is TGCGCCAGCAGCCAAGAATCGGGAGCGAGCACCTACAATGAGCAGTTCTTC. It encodes CASSQESGASTYNEQFF.

The chain links TRBV19 to TRBJ2-1; TRBD2 might be the D (5 bases). V was shortened by 1 base and J by 8 bases, with 6 bases between the two germline ends. Germline V gene lookup returns CDR1 LNHDA and CDR2 SQIVND (reference sequence). This CDR3 comprises 12 residues. This chain's CDR3 is CASSIARDEQFF. The CDR3 DNA reads TGTGCCAGTAGTATAGCGCGGGATGAGCAGTTCTTC.

The table lists this clone with a few counts. V is TRBV10-3 and J is TRBJ2-7; D may be TRBD2 (5 bases). Germline loops: CDR1 ENHRY, CDR2 SYGVKD. The ends were cut back, 2 bases at V and 2 bases at J, with 7 bases in the middle. This CDR3 region has 13 residues. CDR3 in amino acids: CAISEDGAYEQYF. The CDR3 DNA sequence: TGTGCCATCAGTGAGGACGGGGCCTACGAGCAGTACTTC.

The chain recombines TRBV14 with TRBJ1-2; D is possibly TRBD1 (6 bases). The CDR3 covers 13 residues. Germline V gives CDR1 SGHDN, CDR2 FVKESK. Trimming shortened V by 5 bases and J by 7 bases, and 14 bases separated the two germline ends. The CDR3 DNA sequence: TGTGCCAGCAGCAACAGGGAAGGCGTTGGCTACACCTTC. Its translation is CASSNREGVGYTF.

This clone was recorded once. This chain uses TRBV18 with TRBJ2-7, with 7 nucleotides matching TRBD2. This CDR3 region has 15 residues. The germline gives CDR1 KGHSH, CDR2 LQKENI. V trimming: 5 bases; J trimming: 2 bases; junction bases outside the gene matches: 9. The CDR3 is CASSIGASGTYEQYF. For the CDR3, the DNA is TGTGCCAGCTCAATCGGAGCTAGCGGCACCTACGAGCAGTACTTC.

This chain uses TRBV19 with TRBJ1-5; the D gene is possibly TRBD1 (5 bases). V was trimmed by 7 bases and J by 3 bases, leaving 13 bases between them. The CDR3 is made up of 14 amino acids. The germline V gene has CDR1 LNHDA and CDR2 SQIVND (reference sequence). The CDR3 DNA follows: TGTGCCAGTAACCCCCGGGGGACCAATCAGCCCCAGCATTTT. Amino acid sequence: CASNPRGTNQPQHF.

J is TRBJ2-3 and V is TRBV9, with D unclear. The germline V and J ends were trimmed by 4 bases and 1 base, with 13 bases remaining between them. The CDR3 consists of 15 residues. Germline values: CDR1 SGDLS, CDR2 YYNGEE. The CDR3 loop reads CASSLTVGGTDTQYF. For the CDR3, the DNA is TGTGCCAGCAGCCTCACAGTTGGGGGCACAGATACGCAGTATTTT.

V and J are TRBV4-1 and TRBJ2-3; D unresolved. V was shortened by 0 bases and J by 2 bases, with 3 bases between the two germline ends. Germline V lookup: CDR1 MGHRA, CDR2 YSYEKL. This CDR3 is built from 13 residues. CDR3 protein: CASSQESTDTQYF. The CDR3 DNA reads TGCGCCAGCAGCCAAGAATCCACAGATACGCAGTATTTT.